Listed here are 4 T cell receptor beta chains from one sample, sequenced in a study of Ad26.COV2.S vaccination and SARS-CoV-2 variants. Produced via immunoSEQ multiplex PCR; TCRdb's table is partial and in-frame only. The data show about 320,000 clones, roughly 86% seen once. Treatment meaning: about 20 received Ad26.COV2.S at low or high dose, single or two shots; about five received placebo; per-sample allocation not given. Collection of samples fell on day 63 after the first vaccine or placebo injection. The sequences come from peripheral blood, collected in a trial of Ad26.COV2.S vaccine versus placebo. All receptors come from a person aged 18-60 years who received the Ad26.COV2.S COVID-19 vaccine or a placebo.

The chain uses TRBV30 and TRBJ1-6, with TRBD1 matching 8 bases. J was trimmed by 7 bases and V by 4 bases; bases with no gene match: 6. The CDR3 loop spans 14 amino acids. Per germline, CDR1 GTSNPN and CDR2 SVGIG (reference sequence). The CDR3 protein is CAWTPRTGNSPLHF. CDR3 sequence (DNA): TGTGCCTGGACCCCTCGGACAGGGAATTCACCCCTCCACTTT.

V is TRBV6-2 or TRBV6-3 and J is TRBJ1-1, with D maybe TRBD1 (5 bases). Germline CDR1 reads MNHEY; CDR2 reads SVGEGT. The CDR3 is 14 residues long. V lost 1 base to trimming and J lost 2 bases, with 8 bases between them. The CDR3 region is CASSYWGSNTEAFF. The DNA of the CDR3 is TGTGCCAGCAGTTACTGGGGGTCTAACACTGAAGCTTTCTTT.

V usage is TRBV18 and J usage is TRBJ2-3; TRBD2 agrees at 12 bases. The CDR3 contains 17 residues. Trimming took 5 bases from V and 0 from J; bases not matched to a gene: 6. CDR1 and CDR2 (germline): KGHSH, LQKENI. The chain's CDR3 is CASSSTGLAGSTDTQYF. CDR3 nucleotides: TGTGCCAGCTCATCCACCGGACTAGCGGGGAGCACAGATACGCAGTATTTT.

This clone was recorded once. The chain uses TRBV5-1 and TRBJ2-1; 9 nucleotides match TRBD1. The CDR3 consists of 15 residues. The junction had 6 bases not matched to a gene; V was cut back by 3 bases and J by 5 bases. CDR1 is SGHRS, CDR2 YFSETQ, per germline. The CDR3 DNA sequence: TGCGCCAGCAGCTCCGGGACAGGGAGAAACAATGAGCAGTTCTTC. Its translation: CASSSGTGRNNEQFF.